What follows are 20 T cell receptor beta chains derived from one specimen sequenced in a study of T cell responses to AZD1222 COVID-19 vaccine. Measured with immunoSEQ multiplex PCR; TCRdb has only the in-frame clones, and not every one. The data hold roughly 120,000 clones, with roughly 92% observed a single time. Sequencing used peripheral blood, obtained 28 days after the second AZD1222 dose. Receptors originate from an adult who received the AZD1222 COVID-19 vaccine.

The rearrangement uses TRBV5-1 and TRBJ1-6; D gene unclear. Germline V lookup: CDR1 SGHRS, CDR2 YFSETQ. The CDR3 has 14 residues. V was clipped by 1 base and J by 6 bases, with 8 bases between them. The CDR3 is CASSLRSGNSPLHF. CDR3 nucleotides: TGCGCCAGCAGCTTGAGGTCAGGTAATTCACCCCTCCACTTT. Complete variable domain (other parts from reference TRBV5-1 and TRBJ1-6): KAGVTQTPRYLIKTRGQQVTLSCSPISGHRSVSWYQQTPGQGLQFLFEYFSETQRNKGNFPGRFSGRQFSNSRSEMNVSTLELGDSALYLCASSLRSGNSPLHFGNGTRLTVT.

V usage is TRBV5-1 and J usage is TRBJ2-5; D remains unclear. V was shortened by 0 bases and J by 1 base, with 7 bases between the two germline ends. The CDR3 sequence is 14 residues long. Germline-derived CDR1 and CDR2 are SGHRS and YFSETQ. The CDR3 DNA is TGCGCCAGCAGCTTGGACAGTACCCAAGAGACCCAGTACTTC. As protein: CASSLDSTQETQYF.

The V gene is TRBV6-5, the J gene TRBJ1-2; D is perhaps TRBD1 (5 bases). This CDR3 comprises 16 residues. Trimming cost V 0 bases and J 4 bases, with 15 bases left between them. The germline gives CDR1 MNHEY, CDR2 SVGAGI. In DNA form, the CDR3 reads TGTGCCAGCAGTTACTCACTACAGTCGGGGGGCTATGGCTACACCTTC. Amino acid sequence: CASSYSLQSGGYGYTF.

The V call is TRBV18, the J call TRBJ1-2, with a tentative D call TRBD1 (6 bases). Germline CDR1 and CDR2: KGHSH and LQKENI. The CDR3 length is 15 residues. V was clipped by 0 bases and J by 4 bases, with 12 bases between them. The CDR3 DNA reads TGTGCCAGCTCACCACCGAATCAGGGGACCTATGGCTACACCTTC. It encodes CASSPPNQGTYGYTF. The full variable domain, its missing parts supplied by reference TRBV18 and TRBJ1-2, is NAGVMQNPRHLVRRRGQEARLRCSPMKGHSHVYWYRQLPEEGLKFMVYLQKENIIDESGMPKERFSAEFPKEGPSILRIQQVVRGDSAAYFCASSPPNQGTYGYTFGSGTRLTVV.

V is TRBV5-4 and J is TRBJ2-7; 9 nucleotides agree with TRBD2. Germline CDR1 is SGHNT and CDR2 is YYREEE (reference sequence). This CDR3 region has 15 residues. Trimming removed 4 bases from V and 5 bases from J; junction bases left unmatched: 10. CDR3 in DNA: TGTGCCAGCAGCCCACGGGGCGGGGGGGCTCACGAGCAGTACTTC. Translating it yields CASSPRGGGAHEQYF.

The DNA for the CDR3 is TGCGCCAGCAGCCAAGATCGGGTCCGGGGTCAATATAATTCACCCCTCCACTTT. Translation gives CASSQDRVRGQYNSPLHF. The chain combines TRBV4-3 with TRBJ1-6; D gene ambiguous. Trimming cost V 0 bases and J 4 bases, with 16 bases left between them. This CDR3 is built from 18 residues. Germline lookup yields CDR1 LGHNA and CDR2 YSLEER.

This chain uses TRBV12-3 or TRBV12-4 with TRBJ1-2, with D hard to call. V dropped 3 bases and J dropped 4 bases, with 6 bases sitting between them. This CDR3 spans 12 amino acids. CDR3 in amino acids: CASSFSAYGYTF. CDR3 in DNA: TGTGCCAGCAGTTTTAGCGCCTATGGCTACACCTTC.

The V call is TRBV12-3 or TRBV12-4, the J call TRBJ1-4; TRBD1 is a possible D gene (5 bases). CDR3 length equals 11 residues. V was clipped by 7 bases and J by 7 bases, with 7 bases between them. The CDR3 reads CASNQGEKLFF. The CDR3 DNA reads TGTGCCAGCAACCAGGGTGAAAAACTGTTTTTT.

The chain links TRBV9 to TRBJ1-1, with 8 bases fitting TRBD1. V lost 4 bases, J lost 8 bases, and 10 bases stayed unmatched. The CDR3 loop spans 14 amino acids. Germline-derived CDR1 and CDR2 are SGDLS and YYNGEE. CDR3 region: CASSPRTGPPEAFF. The CDR3 nucleotides are TGTGCCAGCAGCCCCAGGACAGGGCCACCCGAAGCTTTCTTT.

The chain couples TRBV7-6 to TRBJ2-2; 10 bases align to TRBD1. The V and J ends lost 6 bases and 4 bases, in that order; junction bases with no gene match: 11. There are 17 residues in the CDR3. Germline CDR1 is SGHVS and CDR2 is FNYEAQ. The CDR3 DNA reads TGTGCCAGCAGTCGGTCGTCGGGACAGGGGTCCACCGGGGAGCTGTTTTTT. Translated, it gives CASSRSSGQGSTGELFF.

In the case of this clone: The same CDR3 is also encoded by other DNA sequences in this sample. The chain carries TRBV7-2 and TRBJ2-7, with D unclear. The CDR3 totals 11 residues. Germline V lookup: CDR1 SGHTA, CDR2 FQGNSA. Trimming took 3 bases from V and 2 from J, leaving 2 bases between them. The CDR3 protein is CASSLTYEQYF. As DNA, the CDR3 is TGTGCCAGCAGCTTGACCTACGAGCAGTACTTC.

This CDR3 reads CASSLASVLNTEAFF. CDR3 sequence (DNA): TGCGCCAGCAGCTTGGCCTCGGTTTTGAACACTGAAGCTTTCTTT. The chain recombines TRBV5-1 with TRBJ1-1; D unresolved. This CDR3 has 15 residues. V was shortened by 0 bases and J by 0 bases, with 9 bases between the two germline ends. Germline CDR1 SGHRS, CDR2 YFSETQ.

The J gene is TRBJ1-6, the V gene TRBV18; D may be TRBD1 (5 bases). Deletions cut 3 bases from V and 8 bases from J, with 14 bases between. Germline CDR1 reads KGHSH; CDR2 reads LQKENI. The CDR3 covers 15 residues. CDR3 sequence (DNA): TGTGCCAGCTCACCGGAACAAGGGGTGTATTCACCCCTCCACTTT. This codes for CASSPEQGVYSPLHF.

The gene calls are TRBV5-6 and TRBJ1-6; D possibly corresponds to TRBD1 (6 bases). The germline V gene has CDR1 SGHDT and CDR2 YYEEEE. V lost 0 bases and J lost 0, with 10 bases in between. The CDR3 runs 17 residues. The DNA for the CDR3 is TGTGCCAGCAGCTTGGTTGGGGGGCGCTCCTATAATTCACCCCTCCACTTT. It encodes CASSLVGGRSYNSPLHF.

The J gene is TRBJ2-3, the V gene TRBV6-5, with D unresolved. The V gene's germline CDR1 is MNHEY and CDR2 SVGAGI. V was clipped by 0 bases and J by 1 base, with 8 bases between them. The CDR3 has 15 residues. Written as DNA, the CDR3 is TGTGCCAGCAGTTACTCGCGTCACGGCACAGATACGCAGTATTTT. The encoded protein is CASSYSRHGTDTQYF.

The chain uses TRBV19 and TRBJ1-1, with a tentative D call TRBD1 (6 bases). Germline CDR1 is LNHDA and CDR2 is SQIVND (reference sequence). V was pared by 5 bases and J by 4 bases, with 17 bases between. The CDR3 is made up of 15 amino acids. CDR3 sequence reads: CASSLIPGRGTEAFF. DNA of the CDR3: TGTGCCAGTAGTTTAATACCAGGCAGGGGCACTGAAGCTTTCTTT. Full variable domain (remainder filled in from reference TRBV19 and TRBJ1-1): DGGITQSPKYLFRKEGQNVTLSCEQNLNHDAMYWYRQDPGQGLRLIYYSQIVNDFQKGDIAEGYSVSREKKESFPLTVTSAQKNPTAFYLCASSLIPGRGTEAFFGQGTRLTVV.

CDR3 bases: TGTGCCAGCAGTGTCGGCCGGGCCTACGAGCAGTACTTC. Protein sequence: CASSVGRAYEQYF. The V gene is TRBV2, the J gene TRBJ2-7; D uncertain. Germline loops: CDR1 SNHLY, CDR2 FYNNEI. V lost 4 bases and J lost 2, with 9 bases in between. The CDR3 extends over 13 amino acids.

The CDR3 DNA follows: TGTGCCAGCAGCTCCCCCGGGGGGGGGCTGAGTAATCAGCCCCAGCATTTT. It codes for CASSSPGGGLSNQPQHF. The chain combines TRBV9 with TRBJ1-5; a possible D gene is TRBD1 (6 bases). Germline V lookup: CDR1 SGDLS, CDR2 YYNGEE. The CDR3 runs 17 residues. The V and J ends lost 4 bases and 4 bases respectively, with 21 bases between them.

This sequence joins TRBV5-1 and TRBJ2-5, with D perhaps matching TRBD1 or TRBD2 (5 bases each). This CDR3 has 14 amino acids. The V and J ends lost 0 bases and 5 bases respectively, with 11 bases between them. CDR1 SGHRS and CDR2 YFSETQ come from the germline V gene. CDR3 loop: CASSLGGRDETQYF. The CDR3 region has the DNA TGCGCCAGCAGCTTGGGGGGCAGGGACGAGACCCAGTACTTC. The complete variable domain, with remaining parts taken from reference TRBV5-1 and TRBJ2-5, reads KAGVTQTPRYLIKTRGQQVTLSCSPISGHRSVSWYQQTPGQGLQFLFEYFSETQRNKGNFPGRFSGRQFSNSRSEMNVSTLELGDSALYLCASSLGGRDETQYFGPGTRLLVL.

The rearrangement uses TRBV19 and TRBJ1-2; possibly TRBD1 for D (6 bases). Per germline, CDR1 LNHDA and CDR2 SQIVND (reference sequence). The CDR3 has 13 amino acids. V gave up 6 bases and J gave up 1 base, with 9 bases separating them. CDR3 DNA sequence: TGTGCCAGTAGCCTCAGGGGTAACTATGGCTACACCTTC. This encodes CASSLRGNYGYTF.